One and the same sample provided the 18 T cell receptor beta chains below, sequenced in a study of blood T cells in healthy people across ages. For the second PCR, which ran for roughly 7 to 11 cycles, a sample-barcoded 5' primer and a J-beta primer mix were used. Each CDR3 protein is one row after TCRdb ran MiXCR on the 5' RACE reads. The sample lists 1.5 million to 2 million distinct CDR3 sequences, 40% to 55% occurring once. The sequencing input was blood. The receptors come from a woman between 40 and 50 years old in good health.

Only a few counts were recorded for this clonotype. This chain connects TRBV12-3 or TRBV12-4 to TRBJ2-5; TRBD2 aligns across 7 bases. V dropped 2 bases and J dropped 5; count of bases not matched to a gene: 8. The length of the CDR3 is 15 residues. The CDR3 sequence: CASSLLGRGEETQYF. Here the CDR3 DNA reads TGTGCCAGCAGTTTACTAGGCCGGGGGGAGGAGACCCAGTACTTC.

The chain combines TRBV6-1 with TRBJ2-7, with 9 bases fitting TRBD1. Looked up from germline, CDR1 is MNHNS and CDR2 is SASEGT. V lost 3 bases to trimming and J lost 4 bases; unmatched junction nucleotides: 7. This CDR3 region has 15 residues. CDR3 DNA: TGTGCCAGCAGTGACCACAGGGGGCTGGGGTACGAGCAGTACTTC. Translation gives CASSDHRGLGYEQYF.

The chain employs TRBV20-1 and TRBJ2-1, with D unclear. V was shortened by 6 bases and J by 13 bases, with 22 bases between the two germline ends. CDR1 and CDR2 from the germline V gene are DFQATT and SNEGSKA (reference sequence). The CDR3 consists of 13 residues. DNA for the CDR3: TGCAGTGCGATTTTTTTCAGCGACGTCCACCAGTTCTTC. Its protein product is CSAIFFSDVHQFF.

The gene calls are TRBV24-1 and TRBJ1-2; D gene unclear. V lost 4 bases to trimming and J lost 3 bases, with 14 bases between them. The CDR3 runs 15 residues. Germline assignment: CDR1 KGHDR and CDR2 SFDVKD. The DNA of the CDR3 is TGTGCCACCAGTGACAGTCGGAGATTAGACTATGGCTACACCTTC. Translating it yields CATSDSRRLDYGYTF.

This sequence joins TRBV20-1 and TRBJ2-1; 9 nucleotides match TRBD1. With V trimmed by 6 bases and J by 4 bases, 7 bases remained unmatched. The CDR3 has 14 residues. In germline, CDR1 is DFQATT, CDR2 SNEGSKA (reference sequence). The CDR3 coding sequence is TGCAGTGCAGCCGGGACAGGGCCTTACAATGAGCAGTTCTTC. It translates to CSAAGTGPYNEQFF.

V usage is TRBV15 and J usage is TRBJ2-7, with 7 bases lining up with TRBD2. The CDR3 is made up of 15 amino acids. Trimming removed 5 bases from V and 2 bases from J; junction bases left unmatched: 9. Per germline, CDR1 LNHNV and CDR2 YYDKDF (reference sequence). The CDR3 coding sequence is TGTGCCACCAGCGCCGGGAGGACGGGAACCTACGAGCAGTACTTC. This codes for CATSAGRTGTYEQYF.

This clonotype has more than one count but fewer than ten. The gene calls are TRBV12-3 or TRBV12-4 and TRBJ1-1, with D tentatively TRBD1 (5 bases). V lost 1 base and J 10 bases, leaving 10 bases between the germline ends. CDR3 length: 12 amino acids. The CDR3 DNA reads as TGTGCCAGCAGTTTAGGGGGGAGAGTAGCTTTCTTT. Its translation: CASSLGGRVAFF.

The chain employs TRBV6-2 or TRBV6-3 and TRBJ2-5; the match to TRBD2 covers 13 bases. The CDR3 runs to 18 residues. The V gene end was trimmed by 0 bases and the J gene end by 1 base; junction bases not matched to a gene: 5. CDR1 and CDR2 (germline): MNHEY, SVGEGT. CDR3 coding DNA: TGTGCCAGCAGTTACTCGCGGACTAGCGGGGGCCTCCAAGAGACCCAGTACTTC. Its protein is CASSYSRTSGGLQETQYF.

The chain joins TRBV7-3 to TRBJ2-1, with 10 bases fitting TRBD1. This CDR3 comprises 15 residues. V was clipped by 1 base and J by 10 bases; unmatched bases: 7. Germline V gene lookup returns CDR1 SGHTA and CDR2 FQGTGA. The CDR3 reads CASSLSRDRGQEQFF. For the CDR3, the DNA is TGTGCCAGCAGCTTAAGTCGGGACAGGGGCCAGGAGCAGTTCTTC.

This clonotype was counted at least ten times. The chain carries TRBV29-1 and TRBJ1-5; D is possibly TRBD1 (5 bases). There are 12 residues in the CDR3. Germline CDR1 is SQVTM and CDR2 is ANQGSEA. The germline V and J ends were trimmed by 4 bases and 4 bases, with 8 bases remaining between them. CDR3 amino acids: CSVGGVNQPQHF. The CDR3 nucleotides read TGCAGCGTTGGGGGGGTAAATCAGCCCCAGCATTTT.

The sample holds a few counts of this clonotype. This chain uses TRBV4-3 with TRBJ1-5, with D uncertain. The CDR3 sequence is 14 residues long. CDR1 is LGHNA and CDR2 is YSLEER in the germline V gene. V lost 0 bases to trimming and J lost 10 bases, with 13 bases between them. CDR3: CASSQDRGVSPQHF. The CDR3 DNA sequence: TGCGCCAGCAGCCAAGACCGGGGAGTAAGTCCCCAGCATTTT.

The gene calls are TRBV9 and TRBJ2-1, with 9 bases identical to TRBD2. This CDR3 comprises 19 residues. The germline CDR1 and CDR2 sequences are SGDLS and YYNGEE. Trimming removed 0 bases from V and 3 bases from J; junction bases left unmatched: 13. This chain's CDR3 is CASSVGSRRGGLRYNEQFF. The CDR3 DNA reads as TGTGCCAGCAGCGTAGGCTCTCGGCGGGGGGGTTTACGCTACAATGAGCAGTTCTTC. Looking up the rest from reference TRBV9 and TRBJ2-1 gives the full variable domain: DSGVTQTPKHLITATGQRVTLRCSPRSGDLSVYWYQQSLDQGLQFLIQYYNGEERAKGNILERFSAQQFPDLHSELNLSSLELGDSALYFCASSVGSRRGGLRYNEQFFGPGTRLTVL.

The chain recombines TRBV29-1 with TRBJ1-1; 10 nucleotides align to TRBD1. Germline loops: CDR1 SQVTM, CDR2 ANQGSEA. Losses at the gene ends were 6 bases for V and 0 bases for J; bases not matched to a gene: 7. The CDR3 runs to 15 residues. This CDR3 is CSVIRDRGLNTEAFF. As DNA, the CDR3 is TGCAGCGTCATCCGGGACAGGGGCTTGAACACTGAAGCTTTCTTT.

J is TRBJ1-6 and V is TRBV6-5; no clear D. Trimming shortened V by 0 bases and J by 10 bases, and 16 bases separated the two germline ends. CDR1 and CDR2 from the germline V gene are MNHEY and SVGAGI. The CDR3 extends over 16 amino acids. The chain's CDR3 is CASSYSKAESGSPLHF. In nucleotides, the CDR3 is TGTGCCAGCAGTTACTCGAAGGCGGAATCCGGATCACCCCTCCACTTT.

V gene TRBV12-3 or TRBV12-4 combines with J gene TRBJ2-3, with D perhaps matching TRBD1 (6 bases). The CDR3 loop spans 18 amino acids. Trimming left V 5 bases short and J 3 bases short, with 24 bases between. For the CDR3, the DNA is TGTGCCAGCAGTCCTTACGGGACATCTAAAGGGTTGACAGATACGCAGTATTTT. Translated: CASSPYGTSKGLTDTQYF.

Worth noting for this clonotype: Compared with germline, one end of the junction differs, possibly owing to a read error. The chain links TRBV7-2 to TRBJ2-4, with D possibly TRBD1 on 5 matching bases. The V gene's germline CDR1 is SGHTA and CDR2 FQGNSA. There are 15 residues in the CDR3. The CDR3 nucleotides read TGTGCCAGCAGCTTAGACATGGGGCGAGAAAACACTCAGTACTTC. It is translated as CASSLDMGRENTQYF.

V is TRBV27 and J is TRBJ1-2; tentatively, D is TRBD1 (5 bases). The CDR3 spans 17 residues. V was clipped by 2 bases and J by 4 bases, with 20 bases between them. Germline V gene sequence: CDR1 MNHEY, CDR2 SMNVEV (reference sequence). Here the CDR3 DNA reads TGTGCCAGCAGTTTACGGGGGTCCTTAACTCCCTTCTATGGCTACACCTTC. Translating it yields CASSLRGSLTPFYGYTF.

This chain uses TRBV20-1 with TRBJ2-1; 7 bases line up with TRBD1. The germline V gene has CDR1 DFQATT and CDR2 SNEGSKA (reference sequence). The CDR3 covers 15 residues. With V trimmed by 3 bases and J by 8 bases, 13 bases remained unmatched. CDR3 DNA sequence: TGCAGTGCTAGGGGATCAACAGGGGTTTCACATGAGCAGTTCTTC. It specifies CSARGSTGVSHEQFF.